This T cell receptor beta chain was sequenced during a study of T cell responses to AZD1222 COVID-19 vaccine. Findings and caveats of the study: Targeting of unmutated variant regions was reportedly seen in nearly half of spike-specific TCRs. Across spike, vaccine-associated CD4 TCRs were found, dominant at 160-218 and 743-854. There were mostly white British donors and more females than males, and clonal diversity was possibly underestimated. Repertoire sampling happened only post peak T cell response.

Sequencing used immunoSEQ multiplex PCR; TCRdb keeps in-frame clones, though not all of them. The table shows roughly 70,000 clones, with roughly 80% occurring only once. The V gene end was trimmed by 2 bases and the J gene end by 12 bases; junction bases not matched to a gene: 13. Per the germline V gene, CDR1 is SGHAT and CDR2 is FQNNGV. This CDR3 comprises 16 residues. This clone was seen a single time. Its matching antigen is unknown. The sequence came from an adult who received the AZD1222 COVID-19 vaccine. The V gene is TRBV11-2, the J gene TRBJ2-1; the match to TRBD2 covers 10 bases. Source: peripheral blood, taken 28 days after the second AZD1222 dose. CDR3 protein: CASSLHTAGGAGWQFF. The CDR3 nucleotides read TGTGCCAGCAGCTTACATACAGCGGGGGGGGCCGGTTGGCAGTTCTTC.